This T cell receptor (beta chain) was found in a study of OX40 agonist ivuxolimab in advanced cancers. On the study more broadly: Each dose-escalation patient presented with hepatocellular carcinoma, melanoma, renal cell or head and neck cancer. The group had a mean age of 60 years, ranged from 23 to 79, and was 82.7% male. Broader study findings: The CD4+ and CD8+ T cells in the blood had expanded clonally by week 6 at 0.1 to 3.0 mg/kg.

The assay was immunoSEQ multiplex PCR, and TCRdb's table has in-frame clones only and misses some. Of tens of thousands of clones listed, about nine tenths are singletons. A note on this clone: What it recognizes is unknown.

At cycle 4 day 1, cycle 7 day 1, and baseline, blood was sampled. Trimming at V came to 5 bases and at J to 1 base, leaving 6 bases not matched to a gene. The CDR3 sequence is 15 residues long. Germline V gene sequence: CDR1 SGHTA, CDR2 FQGTGA. The TCR sequence derives from an adult with an advanced solid tumor such as melanoma, head and neck, liver or kidney cancer. The sample in question was CD4+ or CD8+ T cells sorted from blood, obtained in a trial of the OX40 agonist ivuxolimab. The J gene is TRBJ1-2, the V gene TRBV7-3, with 8 positions matching TRBD1. The DNA for the CDR3 is TGTGCCAGCAGCCTGGGACAGGCCCTTAACTATGGCTACACCTTC. Translated, it gives CASSLGQALNYGYTF.